This T cell receptor beta chain originates from a study of shared clonotypes between healthy human individuals. The genomic DNA of each subset was split evenly across several immunoSEQ plates. Some clones are missing from TCRdb's copy, which holds only in-frame ones; the method was immunoSEQ multiplex PCR. The sample contains about 600,000 clones, 97% of which appear only once. The CDR3 covers 16 residues. The germline CDR1 and CDR2 sequences are GTSNPN and SVGIG (reference sequence). With 0 bases removed from V and 2 bases from J, the gap between germline ends came to 17 bases. The TCR was taken from a woman aged 25 to 39 in good health. The sample was naive CD4+ T cells sorted from blood. This sample's subset: CD45RA+ positively selected. The genes are TRBV30 and TRBJ2-7; perhaps TRBD1 as D (6 bases). The CDR3 coding sequence is TGTGCCTGGAGTGTAGGGCAGGGGTGGCAAACCTACGAGCAGTACTTC. Protein product: CAWSVGQGWQTYEQYF.